The clone carrying this T cell receptor (beta chain) has a handful of counts. No antigen is known for it. This record comes from a study of cytomegalovirus exposure and HLA in healthy donors. About the study: From HLA-typed donors, an early data release held some 91 million unique TCRs.

The PCR had 60 Vbeta and 13 Jbeta primers. Method: immunoSEQ multiplex PCR; TCRdb's copy keeps in-frame clones and lacks some. This table has approximately 79,000 clones, about four fifths appearing once. Germline loops: CDR1 LGHNA, CDR2 YNFKEQ. V trimming: 2 bases; J trimming: 2 bases; junction bases outside the gene matches: 6. The CDR3 has 16 residues. The study, taken as a whole, reports: A missense DCLRE1C variant was associated with V- and J-gene trimming of TCR beta chains in a later analysis, and an independent cohort replicated the association. Most observed TCR sequences were rare, whereas some public TCRs were detected in many donors.

Material: PBMCs. The genes are TRBV4-2 and TRBJ2-7; 10 nucleotides match TRBD1. The receptor comes from a male donor in good health and CMV-seropositive. The CDR3 loop reads CASSQSPGQGTYEQYF. In DNA form, the CDR3 reads TGTGCCAGCAGCCAATCGCCGGGACAGGGGACCTACGAGCAGTACTTC.